This TCR beta chain was identified during a study of radiotherapy plus CTLA-4 blockade in lung cancer. About the research overall: Objective responses were seen in over 15% of patients, disease control in over 25%. Regarding the study as a whole: Together with interferon-beta, which increased in serum after radiation, early dynamic changes in blood T cell clones were reportedly the best predictors of response. Blood TCR clones of tumor origin expanded after radiotherapy plus ipilimumab.

V was cut by 0 bases and J by 3 bases, with 9 bases left in between. Germline V gene data show CDR1 as SGHRS and CDR2 as YFSETQ. The CDR3 is made up of 14 amino acids. Some clones are missing from TCRdb's copy, which holds only in-frame ones; the method was immunoSEQ multiplex PCR. The table records 40,000 to 50,000 clones, more than 65% of them present only once. As regards this clone: The antigen is unknown.

Those with chemo-refractory metastatic non-small-cell lung cancer were treated with focal radiation combined with CTLA-4 blockade using ipilimumab. The clonotype was recovered from a human donor with non-small cell lung cancer who had stable disease on radiotherapy plus ipilimumab. The source material was peripheral blood, sampled from a patient treated with radiotherapy plus ipilimumab. The chain recombines TRBV5-1 with TRBJ1-2, with no clear D. As DNA, the CDR3 is TGCGCCAGCAGCTTGGCCGTCGGTTACTATGGCTACACCTTC. Its translation is CASSLAVGYYGYTF.